Each of the 20 T cell receptor beta chains below was sequenced from the same sample in a study of Graves' ophthalmopathy and Graves' hyperthyroidism. The TCR beta CDR3 regions underwent amplification from RNA transcripts. RT-PCR with HTBI primers came first, then second-round multiplex PCR. MiXCR was run by TCRdb on the multiplex PCR reads, yielding one entry per CDR3 protein. Among approximately 460,000 distinct CDR3 sequences listed, approximately 15% were seen once. The source material was blood. The source is a woman aged 25-40 years with Graves' ophthalmopathy.

This clonotype has ten or more counts. The CDR3 here is CAIASGDTEAFF. In DNA form, the CDR3 reads TGTGCCATCGCATCAGGGGACACTGAAGCTTTCTTT. V is TRBV10-3 and J is TRBJ1-1, with D possibly being TRBD1 (6 bases). V was clipped by 8 bases and J by 3 bases, with 10 bases between them. The CDR3 covers 12 residues. Germline loops: CDR1 ENHRY, CDR2 SYGVKD.

This clonotype was found many times. This chain joins TRBV19 and TRBJ1-3, with no clear D. The V and J ends lost 4 bases and 7 bases respectively, with 5 bases between them. Germline CDR1 reads LNHDA; CDR2 reads SQIVND (reference sequence). The length of the CDR3 is 11 residues. The CDR3 DNA sequence: TGTGCCAGTAGTACCCCGAACACCATATATTTT. Amino acid sequence: CASSTPNTIYF.

This clonotype was seen more than once but under ten times. The chain has TRBV25-1 and TRBJ2-1; possible D gene TRBD1, 5 bases. The germline V and J ends were trimmed by 4 bases and 7 bases, with 8 bases remaining between them. From germline, CDR1 is MGHDK and CDR2 SYGVNS. The CDR3 is made up of 12 amino acids. CDR3 sequence (DNA): TGTGCCAGCAGTGTCTCAGGGAATGAGCAGTTCTTC. This encodes CASSVSGNEQFF.

The CDR3 region is CASSQDKADWDYEQYF. In DNA form, the CDR3 reads TGCGCCAGCAGCCAAGATAAAGCGGATTGGGATTACGAGCAGTACTTC. V gene TRBV4-1 combines with J gene TRBJ2-7; TRBD2 might be the D (5 bases). Germline CDR1 MGHRA, CDR2 YSYEKL. The CDR3 has 16 residues. V lost 0 bases, J lost 4 bases, and 16 bases lay in between.

Ten or more counts support this clonotype. V and J are TRBV15 and TRBJ2-7; tentative D call: TRBD1 (6 bases). The CDR3 is made up of 15 amino acids. Trimming removed 3 bases at V and 5 bases at J, with 17 bases between. Germline values: CDR1 LNHNV, CDR2 YYDKDF (reference sequence). The CDR3 spells CATSRDLQGRNEQYF. The CDR3 DNA reads as TGTGCCACCAGCAGGGACCTACAGGGCCGGAACGAGCAGTACTTC.

This clonotype was counted at least ten times. The V gene is TRBV6-1, the J gene TRBJ1-5; D gene ambiguous. The length of the CDR3 is 11 residues. Trimming took 6 bases from V and 7 from J, leaving 7 bases between them. CDR1 and CDR2 from the germline V gene are MNHNS and SASEGT. For the CDR3, the DNA is TGTGCCAGCAGGGAGGAACAGCCCCAGCATTTT. Its protein product is CASREEQPQHF.

This clonotype was seen ten or more times. V usage is TRBV24-1 and J usage is TRBJ1-1; D is ambiguous. The germline V gene has CDR1 KGHDR and CDR2 SFDVKD. CDR3 length: 14 amino acids. Trimming removed 7 bases from V and 0 bases from J, with 11 bases in between. This chain's CDR3 is CATSPGPLNTEAFF. In DNA form, the CDR3 reads TGTGCCACCAGCCCTGGACCTTTGAACACTGAAGCTTTCTTT.

There are many counts of this clonotype. The rearrangement links TRBV6-1 to TRBJ2-2; tentatively, D is TRBD1 (6 bases). V was cut by 5 bases and J by 5 bases, with 9 bases left in between. CDR1 is MNHNS and CDR2 is SASEGT in the germline V gene. The CDR3 is 13 amino acids. The CDR3 is CASSQTGTGELFF. The CDR3 nucleotides are TGTGCCAGCAGTCAAACAGGGACCGGGGAGCTGTTTTTT.

This clonotype was counted many times. This chain links TRBV20-1 with TRBJ1-2; TRBD1 might be the D (5 bases). The V gene lost 3 bases and the J gene lost 3 bases, with 14 bases spanning the gap. Germline CDR1 is DFQATT and CDR2 is SNEGSKA (reference sequence). The CDR3 contains 14 residues. The CDR3 region has the DNA TGCAGTGCTAGGGGGCAGGGTAATTACTATGGCTACACCTTC. Amino acid sequence: CSARGQGNYYGYTF.

This chain joins TRBV4-1 and TRBJ1-1, with D perhaps matching TRBD1 (6 bases). CDR1 is MGHRA, CDR2 YSYEKL, per germline. V lost 4 bases and J 5 bases, leaving 23 bases between the germline ends. CDR3 length: 17 amino acids. For the CDR3, the DNA is TGCGCCAGCAGCCGCCTAGGCGGGGGGGGGCCGGGGACTGAAGCTTTCTTT. The encoded protein is CASSRLGGGGPGTEAFF.

Ten or more counts support this clonotype. The gene calls are TRBV28 and TRBJ1-1, with D possibly TRBD1 on 5 matching bases. The CDR3 spans 13 residues. The V gene lost 9 bases and the J gene lost 4 bases, with 15 bases spanning the gap. CDR1 and CDR2 (germline): MDHEN, SYDVKM. The CDR3 DNA is TGTGCCAGTATCCCCCCCGGGGGCACTGAAGCTTTCTTT. Its protein is CASIPPGGTEAFF.

This clonotype was counted many times. The chain has TRBV7-8 and TRBJ2-5; 13 bases are shared with TRBD2. CDR1 and CDR2 (germline): SGHVS, FQNEAQ. V shed 10 bases, J shed 5 bases, and the junction held 16 bases outside the gene matches. CDR3 length equals 17 residues. Here the CDR3 DNA reads TGTGCCACCGCGAACCCTGGGACTAGCGGGGTAGTGGAGACCCAGTACTTC. Translation: CATANPGTSGVVETQYF.

This clonotype showed up many times. V gene TRBV6-1 combines with J gene TRBJ2-2; possibly TRBD2 for D (5 bases). The CDR3 sequence is 16 residues long. The V and J ends lost 7 bases and 6 bases respectively, with 21 bases between them. The germline V gene has CDR1 MNHNS and CDR2 SASEGT. The CDR3 is CASTQRPFRGAGELFF. The CDR3 bases are TGTGCCAGCACCCAGAGGCCATTTCGGGGAGCCGGGGAGCTGTTTTTT.

CDR3 region: CASSPITGRVAGETQYF. The DNA for the CDR3 is TGTGCCAGCAGCCCTATAACAGGGCGAGTGGCGGGAGAGACCCAGTACTTC. The chain carries TRBV4-2 and TRBJ2-5; possibly TRBD1 for D (6 bases). This CDR3 contains 17 residues. Trimming shortened V by 4 bases and J by 4 bases, and 22 bases separated the two germline ends. Germline V CDR1 and CDR2: LGHNA, YNFKEQ.

This clonotype was seen ten or more times. This chain uses TRBV12-3 or TRBV12-4 with TRBJ1-2, with 8 bases that match TRBD1. V was pared by 4 bases and J by 8 bases, with 6 bases of the junction left unmatched. The CDR3 length is 13 residues. Here the CDR3 reads CASSSSTGEGYTF. CDR3 sequence (DNA): TGTGCCAGCAGTTCCTCGACAGGGGAAGGCTACACCTTC.

This clonotype was seen repeatedly, ten times or more. This chain links TRBV11-2 with TRBJ1-2; D not certain. This CDR3 region has 12 residues. Trimming took 1 base from V and 8 from J, leaving 8 bases between them. Germline lookup yields CDR1 SGHAT and CDR2 FQNNGV. The CDR3 loop is CASSLVHSGYTF. CDR3 bases: TGTGCCAGCAGCTTAGTTCATAGCGGCTACACCTTC.

The chain's CDR3 is CASSQGAAGNTIYF. The CDR3 DNA sequence: TGTGCCAGCAGCCAGGGGGCGGCTGGAAACACCATATATTTT. The chain employs TRBV4-2 and TRBJ1-3, with D maybe TRBD1 (6 bases). CDR3 size: 14 residues. V lost 3 bases, J lost 2 bases, and 8 bases lay in between. From germline, CDR1 is LGHNA and CDR2 YNFKEQ.

This clonotype appeared many times. The chain carries TRBV6-1 and TRBJ1-5, with D hard to call. The V gene's germline CDR1 is MNHNS and CDR2 SASEGT. CDR3 size: 15 residues. With 6 bases removed from V and 3 bases from J, the gap between germline ends came to 15 bases. The CDR3 bases are TGTGCCAGCAGCGGGGATGGGCGTACCAATCAGCCCCAGCATTTT. Residues: CASSGDGRTNQPQHF.

Many counts were recorded for this clonotype. V and J are TRBV7-9 and TRBJ2-7, with no clear D. From germline, CDR1 is SEHNR and CDR2 FQNEAQ (reference sequence). Between the trimmed V and J ends, which lost 1 base and 1 base, there was a span of 11 bases. This CDR3 contains 15 residues. In DNA form, the CDR3 reads TGTGCCAGCAGCTTAGTAAGGACCGAGTCCTACGAGCAGTACTTC. Its translation: CASSLVRTESYEQYF.

This clonotype has at least ten counts. The CDR3 nucleotides are TGTGCCAGCAGTTCCGGGTTTATTAATTCACCCCTCCACTTT. Its protein is CASSSGFINSPLHF. The V and J genes are TRBV28 and TRBJ1-6; D call uncertain. CDR1 is MDHEN, CDR2 SYDVKM, per germline. Deletions cut 4 bases from V and 6 bases from J, with 10 bases between. The CDR3 is made up of 14 amino acids.